Listed below are T cell receptor beta chains from one sample, sequenced in a study of blood T cell repertoires in COVID-19. Profiled with immunoSEQ multiplex PCR; TCRdb holds only in-frame clones, not every one. The sample has over 250,000 clones; roughly 90% are singletons. Material: PBMCs or T cells enriched from blood (not recorded which). These TCRs come from a young woman who had recovered from COVID-19. CDR3s include the opening cysteine and the closing phenylalanine or tryptophan. D genes are given only for firm matches. Some rows have no size entry. The others give once, few or many, or a class for an expanded clone.

J gene | CDR3 length | V gene | D gene | clone size | CDR3 protein | CDR3 DNA
TRBJ2-3 | 14 | TRBV6-5 | TRBD1 | - | CASRPNRGTDTQYF | TGTGCCAGCAGACCAAACAGGGGGACAGATACGCAGTATTTT
TRBJ2-1 | 15 | TRBV6-4 | TRBD1 | - | CASSPQGEGGNEQFF | TGTGCCAGCAGTCCCCAGGGGGAAGGGGGCAATGAGCAGTTCTTC
TRBJ1-5 | 15 | TRBV5-8 | TRBD1 | - | CASSMTGRSNQPQHF | TGTGCCAGCAGTATGACAGGGAGGTCGAATCAGCCCCAGCATTTT
TRBJ2-5 | 19 | TRBV21-1 | - | - | CASSIGPLQGPRCSETQYF | TGTGCCAGCAGCATAGGGCCGCTACAGGGCCCGAGGTGTTCGGAGACCCAGTACTTC
TRBJ2-1 | 16 | TRBV5-8 | TRBD2 | - | CASSLRSSGRAPSQFF | TGTGCCAGCAGCCTTCGATCTAGCGGGAGGGCCCCTTCGCAGTTCTTC
TRBJ1-4 | 13 | TRBV15 | TRBD1 | - | CATGRDRDEKLFF | TGTGCCACCGGCCGGGACAGAGATGAAAAACTGTTTTTT
TRBJ1-2 | 13 | TRBV4-1 | - | few | CASSHLGREGYTF | TGCGCCAGCAGCCATCTAGGCAGGGAAGGCTACACCTTC
TRBJ2-1 | 18 | TRBV6-2/TRBV6-3 | - | - | CASSYYVPMTSSYNEQFF | TGTGCCAGCAGTTACTACGTACCCATGACTAGCTCCTACAATGAGCAGTTCTTC
TRBJ2-7 | 12 | TRBV7-2 | - | - | CASSNVLYEQYF | TGTGCCAGCAGCAATGTCCTCTACGAGCAGTACTTC
TRBJ2-1 | 18 | TRBV6-2/TRBV6-3 | TRBD2 | - | CASSGPGTSGGAVDEQFF | TGTGCCAGCAGTGGGCCCGGGACTAGCGGGGGGGCAGTGGATGAGCAGTTCTTC
TRBJ1-1 | 12 | TRBV12-3/TRBV12-4 | - | - | CASSPGNTEAFF | TGTGCCAGCAGCCCGGGTAACACTGAAGCTTTCTTT
TRBJ2-1 | 15 | TRBV6-2/TRBV6-3 | TRBD2 | - | CASSYRTSLYNEQFF | TGTGCCAGCAGTTACCGGACTAGCCTCTACAATGAGCAGTTCTTC
TRBJ2-1 | 15 | TRBV19 | TRBD2 | - | CATRVGAGTYNEQFF | TGTGCCACTCGGGTTGGAGCGGGGACCTACAATGAGCAGTTCTTC
TRBJ2-3 | 15 | TRBV30 | - | once | CAWNRAGTSTDTQYF | TGTGCCTGGAATCGGGCGGGGACTAGCACAGATACGCAGTATTTT
TRBJ2-7 | 14 | TRBV28 | TRBD1 | - | CATTRQGNSYEQYF | TGTGCCACCACCCGACAGGGGAACTCCTACGAGCAGTACTTC
TRBJ1-1 | 14 | TRBV5-5 | TRBD1 | - | CASSSSGGITEAFF | TGTGCCAGCAGCTCATCAGGGGGCATCACTGAAGCTTTCTTT
TRBJ1-1 | 16 | TRBV5-1 | - | - | CASSLDQGSANTEAFF | TGCGCCAGCAGCTTGGATCAGGGGTCGGCGAACACTGAAGCTTTCTTT
TRBJ2-7 | 14 | TRBV6-2/TRBV6-3 | - | - | CASSYSSGVYEQYF | TGTGCCAGCAGTTACTCGTCTGGAGTCTACGAGCAGTACTTC
TRBJ1-1 | 15 | TRBV7-2 | - | - | CASSPRGGRNTEAFF | TGTGCCAGCAGCCCGAGGGGGGGGCGGAACACTGAAGCTTTCTTT
TRBJ2-7 | 11 | TRBV7-2 | - | - | CASSRAYEQYF | TGTGCCAGCTCACGGGCCTACGAGCAGTACTTC
TRBJ2-1 | 14 | TRBV3-1/TRBV3-2 | TRBD2 | - | CASSQTAGGPRQFF | TGTGCCAGCAGCCAAACGGCGGGAGGGCCACGGCAGTTCTTC
TRBJ2-5 | 14 | TRBV7-9 | - | few | CASSLDTEKETQYF | TGTGCCAGCAGCTTAGACACAGAGAAAGAGACCCAGTACTTC
TRBJ1-1 | 13 | TRBV5-1 | - | - | CASSRTWNTEAFF | TGCGCCAGCAGCCGCACATGGAACACTGAAGCTTTCTTT
TRBJ1-5 | 15 | TRBV6-1 | - | - | CASSEVVRASQPQHF | TGTGCCAGCAGTGAAGTTGTCAGGGCGTCTCAGCCCCAGCATTTT
TRBJ2-3 | 15 | TRBV5-1 | - | - | CASSSGTMTADTQYF | TGCGCCAGCAGCTCTGGGACAATGACGGCAGATACGCAGTATTTT
TRBJ1-2 | 14 | TRBV2 | - | - | CASSMQGLNYGYTF | TGTGCCAGCAGTATGCAGGGGCTGAACTATGGCTACACCTTC
TRBJ1-1 | 13 | TRBV6-5 | TRBD1 | - | CASSYRGQGRAFF | TGTGCCAGCAGTTACCGGGGACAGGGAAGAGCTTTCTTT
TRBJ2-5 | 15 | TRBV18 | - | - | CASSPALGAAETQYF | TGTGCCAGCTCACCGGCCTTGGGGGCGGCGGAGACCCAGTACTTC
TRBJ1-5 | 15 | TRBV28 | TRBD1 | few | CASRGTGGINQPQHF | TGTGCCAGCAGGGGAACAGGGGGGATCAATCAGCCCCAGCATTTT
TRBJ1-5 | 13 | TRBV7-8 | - | - | CASSLGRNQPQHF | TGTGCCAGCAGCCTGGGGAGAAATCAGCCCCAGCATTTT
TRBJ1-1 | 16 | TRBV9 | - | - | CASSPTGTKGLTEAFF | TGTGCCAGCAGCCCCACAGGGACAAAGGGGTTGACTGAAGCTTTCTTT
TRBJ2-1 | 15 | TRBV11-1 | TRBD2 | - | CASSTGLAGMNEQFF | TGTGCCAGCAGCACAGGACTAGCGGGAATGAATGAGCAGTTCTTC
TRBJ2-3 | 18 | TRBV9 | - | - | CASSVAAGGSFSTDTQYF | TGTGCCAGCAGCGTGGCCGCAGGGGGGTCTTTTAGCACAGATACGCAGTATTTT
TRBJ1-1 | 14 | TRBV5-6 | TRBD1 | - | CASSPMDRGPEAFF | TGTGCCAGCAGCCCCATGGACAGGGGGCCTGAAGCTTTCTTT
TRBJ1-1 | 17 | TRBV4-3 | TRBD1 | - | CASSQDLAGTGSTEAFF | TGCGCCAGCAGCCAAGATCTAGCCGGGACAGGGAGCACTGAAGCTTTCTTT
TRBJ2-1 | 15 | TRBV20-1 | TRBD2 | - | CSASESAGGYNEQFF | TGCAGTGCTAGTGAGTCGGCGGGGGGGTACAATGAGCAGTTCTTC
TRBJ2-1 | 13 | TRBV2 | TRBD2 | - | CASKLAGDGEQFF | TGTGCCAGCAAGCTAGCGGGAGACGGTGAGCAGTTCTTC
TRBJ1-4 | 13 | TRBV28 | - | once | CASSGQGQEKLFF | TGTGCCAGCAGTGGGCAGGGGCAGGAAAAACTGTTTTTT
TRBJ1-2 | 13 | TRBV10-3 | - | - | CAISESEYYGYTF | TGTGCCATCAGTGAGTCGGAGTACTATGGCTACACCTTC
TRBJ1-5 | 14 | TRBV19 | - | - | CASRGSPGNQPQHF | TGTGCCAGTAGGGGTTCCCCCGGGAATCAGCCCCAGCATTTT
TRBJ1-2 | 15 | TRBV9 | - | - | CASSPLGQGRYGYTF | TGTGCCAGCAGCCCCCTGGGGCAGGGAAGGTATGGCTACACCTTC
TRBJ1-2 | 15 | TRBV19 | - | few | CASSIGASANYGYTF | TGTGCCAGTAGTATAGGAGCGTCAGCTAACTATGGCTACACCTTC
TRBJ1-1 | 16 | TRBV19 | - | - | CASSISRGGRNTEAFF | TGTGCCAGTAGTATTTCCCGAGGGGGTCGGAACACTGAAGCTTTCTTT
TRBJ2-7 | 15 | TRBV28 | - | - | CASIHGRRSSYEQYF | TGTGCCAGCATTCATGGACGGAGGAGCTCCTACGAGCAGTACTTC
TRBJ2-3 | 16 | TRBV4-1 | - | - | CASSHVGSGRTDTQYF | TGCGCCAGCAGCCATGTCGGATCGGGTAGGACAGATACGCAGTATTTT
TRBJ1-2 | 15 | TRBV27 | - | - | CASSHGKGRRYGYTF | TGTGCCAGCAGTCACGGGAAAGGGAGGCGATATGGCTACACCTTC
TRBJ1-5 | 15 | TRBV2 | - | few | CASSAFVGTHQPQHF | TGTGCCAGCAGTGCTTTTGTGGGGACACATCAGCCCCAGCATTTT
TRBJ1-4 | 15 | TRBV5-6 | - | - | CASSLFGRGEEKLFF | TGTGCCAGCAGCTTATTTGGCAGGGGTGAGGAAAAACTGTTTTTT
TRBJ2-7 | 15 | TRBV28 | TRBD1 | - | CASCSVYRGSYEQYF | TGTGCCAGCTGTTCAGTTTACAGGGGCTCCTACGAGCAGTACTTC
TRBJ1-4 | 15 | TRBV11-2 | - | - | CASSHPGSDNEKLFF | TGTGCCAGCAGCCACCCGGGGTCTGATAATGAAAAACTGTTTTTT
TRBJ2-6 | 19 | TRBV4-2 | TRBD1 | - | CASSRLGAGGFSGANVLTF | TGTGCCAGCAGCCGACTCGGGGCAGGGGGATTCTCTGGGGCCAACGTCCTGACTTTC
TRBJ2-7 | 16 | TRBV4-1 | TRBD2 | once | CASSQDLKRGTYEQYF | TGCGCCAGCAGCCAAGATCTGAAGCGGGGGACCTACGAGCAGTACTTC
TRBJ1-1 | 13 | TRBV11-2 | - | - | CASSLVAGNEAFF | TGTGCCAGCAGCTTAGTAGCCGGGAATGAAGCTTTCTTT
TRBJ1-1 | 15 | TRBV29-1 | - | - | CSVRPQGHGGTEAFF | TGCAGCGTTCGGCCACAGGGTCATGGAGGTACTGAAGCTTTCTTT
TRBJ1-1 | 13 | TRBV6-5 | TRBD1 | - | CASRQDRDTEAFF | TGTGCCAGCAGACAGGACAGGGACACTGAAGCTTTCTTT
TRBJ1-1 | 11 | TRBV2 | - | - | CARGGNTEAFF | TGTGCCCGGGGGGGGAATACTGAAGCTTTCTTT
TRBJ2-7 | 15 | TRBV27 | - | - | CASSLFSPPGYEQYF | TGTGCCAGCAGTTTGTTCAGTCCACCGGGCTACGAGCAGTACTTC
TRBJ1-5 | 13 | TRBV28 | - | - | CGTTDRSYQPQHF | TGTGGAACTACCGACAGGAGCTATCAGCCCCAGCATTTT
TRBJ1-2 | 14 | TRBV4-3 | TRBD1 | once | CASSQAGQGAFHTF | TGCGCCAGCAGCCAAGCTGGGCAGGGGGCTTTTCACACCTTC